The 27 T cell receptor beta chains below come from one sample, sequenced in a study of T-cell memory formation after mild COVID-19. TCRdb re-called the 5' RACE reads with MiXCR, one entry per CDR3 protein. The repertoire holds roughly 200,000 distinct CDR3 sequences, under 20% seen once, with approximately 2.1% in the top ten. The specimen was PBMCs or a T cell subset sorted from them (not recorded which). The receptors were gathered from an adult woman who had mild COVID-19 (a few samples of this study predate the infection). Cell type and time point are not known.

This sequence joins TRBV9 and TRBJ2-3; D is unresolved. The germline V gene encodes CDR1 SGDLS and CDR2 YYNGEE. The V gene lost 3 bases and the J gene lost 0 bases, with 5 bases spanning the gap. The CDR3 is 13 amino acids. CDR3 residues: CASSAPSTDTQYF. The CDR3, as DNA: TGTGCCAGCAGCGCCCCCAGCACAGATACGCAGTATTTT.

There are a few counts of this clonotype. The V and J genes are TRBV30 and TRBJ2-1; D unresolved. The CDR3 is 11 residues long. Germline V gives CDR1 GTSNPN, CDR2 SVGIG (reference sequence). V was trimmed by 5 bases and J by 6 bases, leaving 8 bases between them. In DNA form, the CDR3 reads TGTGCCTGGGCAGGCGTCAATGAGCAGTTCTTC. This sequence encodes CAWAGVNEQFF.

This clonotype was observed many times. The rearrangement uses TRBV5-1 and TRBJ2-3; a weak D match, TRBD2 (5 bases). The length of the CDR3 is 14 residues. V dropped 5 bases and J dropped 7 bases, with 17 bases sitting between them. Germline V gives CDR1 SGHRS, CDR2 YFSETQ. CDR3 sequence (DNA): TGCGCCAGCAGGATGGACTTATCGGGAAATACGCAGTATTTT. Amino acids: CASRMDLSGNTQYF.

This clonotype was counted only a few times. V usage is TRBV7-9 and J usage is TRBJ2-1; TRBD2 agrees at 13 bases. Germline V CDR1 and CDR2: SEHNR, FQNEAQ (reference sequence). The J segment lost 4 bases and the V segment lost 1 base, leaving 4 bases of the junction unmatched. CDR3 length: 17 amino acids. The CDR3 is CASSLVSTSGGYNEQFF. CDR3 coding DNA: TGTGCCAGCAGCTTAGTCTCGACTAGCGGGGGGTACAATGAGCAGTTCTTC. The full variable domain, in which reference TRBV7-9 and TRBJ2-1 provide the parts outside the CDR3, is DTGVSQNPRHKITKRGQNVTFRCDPISEHNRLYWYRQTLGQGPEFLTYFQNEAQLEKSRLLSDRFSAERPKGSFSTLEIQRTEQGDSAMYLCASSLVSTSGGYNEQFFGPGTRLTVL.

The chain is built from TRBV12-3 or TRBV12-4 and TRBJ2-7; no clear D. Trimming removed 1 base from V and 1 base from J, with 11 bases in between. This CDR3 contains 15 residues. CDR3 nucleotides: TGTGCCAGCAGTTTAGGCGGTCTGATATCCTACGAGCAGTACTTC. Translation gives CASSLGGLISYEQYF.

This clonotype was observed a handful of times. This chain connects TRBV9 to TRBJ2-7; D is ambiguous. This CDR3 contains 13 residues. The germline V gene encodes CDR1 SGDLS and CDR2 YYNGEE. Trimming took off 3 bases at V and 2 bases at J, with 9 bases between the two ends. This CDR3 is CASSEGVAYEQYF. The CDR3, as DNA: TGTGCCAGCAGCGAAGGTGTAGCCTACGAGCAGTACTTC.

V is TRBV4-1 and J is TRBJ1-2; D perhaps matches TRBD1 (6 bases). Trimming cost V 1 base and J 2 bases, with 11 bases left between them. Germline V gives CDR1 MGHRA, CDR2 YSYEKL. CDR3 size: 15 residues. The DNA for the CDR3 is TGCGCCAGCAGCCAAGGGCCCGGACAGAACTATGGCTACACCTTC. Its protein product is CASSQGPGQNYGYTF.

The J gene is TRBJ2-7, the V gene TRBV7-2; the D call may be TRBD1 or TRBD2 (5 bases each). The CDR3 consists of 14 residues. The ends were cut back, 4 bases at V and 0 bases at J, with 10 bases in the middle. In germline, CDR1 is SGHTA, CDR2 FQGNSA. The CDR3 DNA sequence: TGTGCCAGCAGCTCGGGACGGAACTCCTACGAGCAGTACTTC. Protein sequence: CASSSGRNSYEQYF.

The rearrangement joins TRBV25-1 to TRBJ2-5; 11 positions agree with TRBD1. In germline, CDR1 is MGHDK, CDR2 SYGVNS. Losses at the gene ends were 2 bases for V and 6 bases for J; bases not matched to a gene: 5. The CDR3 consists of 15 residues. CDR3 in amino acids: CASSEGGTGGQTQYF. In DNA form, the CDR3 reads TGTGCCAGCAGTGAAGGGGGGACAGGGGGTCAGACCCAGTACTTC.

V and J are TRBV10-3 and TRBJ2-7, with 10 bases fitting TRBD1. Trimming removed 2 bases from V and 5 bases from J; junction bases left unmatched: 9. There are 16 residues in the CDR3. Per the germline V gene, CDR1 is ENHRY and CDR2 is SYGVKD. DNA of the CDR3: TGTGCCATCAGTGAGAACCCCGGGACAGGGGCCGACGAGCAGTACTTC. Its protein product is CAISENPGTGADEQYF.

This clonotype was seen a few times. The CDR3 nucleotides are TGTGCCAGCAGCCAAATTAAGACAGCAATGAACACTGAAGCTTTCTTT. Translating gives CASSQIKTAMNTEAFF. This sequence joins TRBV3-1 and TRBJ1-1; maybe TRBD1 (5 bases). The germline CDR1 and CDR2 sequences are LGHDT and YNNKEL (reference sequence). The CDR3 runs 16 residues. V dropped 2 bases and J dropped 0 bases, with 13 bases sitting between them.

This clonotype was seen more than once but under ten times. The chain has TRBV5-1 and TRBJ1-1; 12 bases align to TRBD1. The ends lost 4 bases at V and 3 bases at J; junction bases unmatched: 16. Germline values: CDR1 SGHRS, CDR2 YFSETQ. The CDR3 loop spans 19 amino acids. CDR3 amino acids: CASSRPRGTGGAGDTEAFF. In DNA form, the CDR3 reads TGCGCCAGCAGCCGACCCCGAGGGACAGGGGGCGCTGGGGACACTGAAGCTTTCTTT. The full variable domain, rest sourced from reference TRBV5-1 and TRBJ1-1, is KAGVTQTPRYLIKTRGQQVTLSCSPISGHRSVSWYQQTPGQGLQFLFEYFSETQRNKGNFPGRFSGRQFSNSRSEMNVSTLELGDSALYLCASSRPRGTGGAGDTEAFFGQGTRLTVV.

CDR3 nucleotides: TGTGCCAGCAGCTTAACCAGGGGAGCTGGAAACACCATATATTTT. As protein: CASSLTRGAGNTIYF. The chain joins TRBV7-8 to TRBJ1-3, with a weak D call TRBD1 (6 bases). CDR3 length: 15 amino acids. Trimming took off 2 bases at V and 2 bases at J, with 10 bases between the two ends. Per the germline V gene, CDR1 is SGHVS and CDR2 is FQNEAQ.

V and J are TRBV7-2 and TRBJ2-1; unclear D gene. The CDR3 consists of 11 residues. V was trimmed by 2 bases and J by 8 bases, leaving 4 bases between them. Germline CDR1 is SGHTA and CDR2 is FQGNSA. CDR3 coding DNA: TGTGCCAGCAGCTTAAATTATGAGCAGTTCTTC. Amino acid sequence: CASSLNYEQFF.

V usage is TRBV12-3 or TRBV12-4 and J usage is TRBJ1-2, with D maybe TRBD1 (5 bases). V lost 2 bases, J lost 3 bases, and 19 bases lay in between. CDR3 length: 17 residues. The CDR3 region is CASSLFWDRDGDYGYTF. The CDR3 nucleotides are TGTGCCAGCAGTTTATTTTGGGATAGGGACGGGGACTATGGCTACACCTTC.

The chain has TRBV3-1 and TRBJ2-1, with 11 bases fitting TRBD2. The V gene's germline CDR1 is LGHDT and CDR2 YNNKEL (reference sequence). The CDR3 has 22 amino acids. Germline trimming cut 3 bases from V and 3 bases from J; bases unmatched to any gene: 22. Here the CDR3 reads CASSHPVGGTSGSLSGYNEQFF. DNA for the CDR3: TGTGCCAGCAGCCACCCAGTAGGTGGTACTAGCGGGAGTCTGTCGGGCTACAATGAGCAGTTCTTC.

This clonotype was observed at least ten times. This chain links TRBV7-8 with TRBJ2-5, with 10 nucleotides matching TRBD2. Per germline, CDR1 SGHVS and CDR2 FQNEAQ. The V segment lost 3 bases and the J segment 6 bases; nucleotides outside the gene matches: 7. The CDR3 runs to 15 residues. The CDR3 DNA reads TGTGCCAGCAGCTTTCAGCGGGGGGGCGGGCAGACCCAGTACTTC. Translation gives CASSFQRGGGQTQYF.

This clonotype was detected only a few times. CDR3 sequence: CASSKKSGLSYEQYF. The CDR3 DNA sequence: TGTGCCAGCAGCAAGAAATCAGGCCTATCCTACGAGCAGTACTTC. The chain carries TRBV7-9 and TRBJ2-7; no clear D. Germline loops: CDR1 SEHNR, CDR2 FQNEAQ (reference sequence). The CDR3 is made up of 15 amino acids. With 5 bases removed from V and 1 base from J, the gap between germline ends came to 15 bases.

Written as DNA, the CDR3 is TGTGCCAGCAGCTTATTCTCCGGGGGCCCTGAAGCTTTCTTT. Translation: CASSLFSGGPEAFF. The chain links TRBV11-2 to TRBJ1-1; D is possibly TRBD1 (6 bases). The CDR3 has 14 residues. V lost 2 bases and J lost 6, with 13 bases in between. Germline V lookup: CDR1 SGHAT, CDR2 FQNNGV.

This clonotype was seen ten or more times. V usage is TRBV3-1 and J usage is TRBJ2-5; 7 bases align to TRBD1. The V gene end was trimmed by 1 base and the J gene end by 4 bases; junction bases not matched to a gene: 6. Germline CDR1 is LGHDT and CDR2 is YNNKEL (reference sequence). This CDR3 region has 15 residues. In DNA form, the CDR3 reads TGTGCCAGCAGCCAAGGGAGAAACAGGGGAGAGACCCAGTACTTC. As protein: CASSQGRNRGETQYF.

This clonotype turned up a few times. This chain connects TRBV12-3 or TRBV12-4 to TRBJ1-3, with no clear D. This CDR3 has 13 amino acids. Trimming stripped 6 bases from V and 1 base from J, with 7 bases between. In nucleotides, the CDR3 is TGTGCCAGCAGCCGCCTATCTGGAAACACCATATATTTT. Its translation: CASSRLSGNTIYF.

In its sample, this clonotype was seen a few times. The J gene is TRBJ2-3, the V gene TRBV4-2; 9 nucleotides agree with TRBD2. V dropped 5 bases and J dropped 4; count of bases not matched to a gene: 7. The CDR3 is 15 residues long. In germline, CDR1 is LGHNA, CDR2 YNFKEQ. The CDR3 DNA reads TGTGCCAGCAGCGGACCGGGACTAGCCGCAGATACGCAGTATTTT. Translated: CASSGPGLAADTQYF.

The V and J genes are TRBV7-2 and TRBJ2-7, with D possibly being TRBD1 or TRBD2 (5 bases each). Trimming removed 0 bases from V and 0 bases from J, with 15 bases in between. Germline V lookup: CDR1 SGHTA, CDR2 FQGNSA. There are 17 residues in the CDR3. CDR3 protein: CASSLALGGLASYEQYF. For the CDR3, the DNA is TGTGCCAGCAGCTTAGCGCTTGGGGGTTTGGCCTCCTACGAGCAGTACTTC.

This clonotype appeared a few times. The CDR3 spells CASRAGFSDTQYF. The CDR3 DNA is TGTGCCAGCAGGGCAGGGTTTTCGGATACGCAGTATTTT. V gene TRBV12-3 or TRBV12-4 combines with J gene TRBJ2-3, with D possibly matching TRBD1 (5 bases). The V gene lost 6 bases and the J gene lost 6 bases, with 13 bases spanning the gap. The CDR3 is 13 amino acids.

V and J are TRBV15 and TRBJ2-7; perhaps TRBD1 as D (5 bases). Deletions cut 2 bases from V and 7 bases from J, with 9 bases between. The CDR3 is 12 amino acids. Germline CDR1 reads LNHNV; CDR2 reads YYDKDF (reference sequence). DNA of the CDR3: TGTGCCACCAGCAGACCCCAGGGAGAGCAGTACTTC. Its translation is CATSRPQGEQYF.

J is TRBJ2-5 and V is TRBV29-1; 9 nucleotides align to TRBD1. V trimming: 5 bases; J trimming: 3 bases; junction bases outside the gene matches: 7. The CDR3 runs 14 residues. Germline loops: CDR1 SQVTM, CDR2 ANQGSEA. The DNA for the CDR3 is TGCAGCGTTCCCTACAGGGGGCTAAAAGAGACCCAGTACTTC. It translates to CSVPYRGLKETQYF. The full variable domain, completed using reference TRBV29-1 and TRBJ2-5, is SAVISQKPSRDICQRGTSLTIQCQVDSQVTMMFWYRQQPGQSLTLIATANQGSEATYESGFVIDKFPISRPNLTFSTLTVSNMSPEDSSIYLCSVPYRGLKETQYFGPGTRLLVL.

V is TRBV5-1 and J is TRBJ1-1; D ambiguous. Trimming shortened V by 6 bases and J by 3 bases, and 6 bases separated the two germline ends. The CDR3 is made up of 11 amino acids. Germline V gene lookup returns CDR1 SGHRS and CDR2 YFSETQ. CDR3 nucleotide sequence: TGCGCCAGCAACTCGGACACTGAAGCTTTCTTT. It codes for CASNSDTEAFF.